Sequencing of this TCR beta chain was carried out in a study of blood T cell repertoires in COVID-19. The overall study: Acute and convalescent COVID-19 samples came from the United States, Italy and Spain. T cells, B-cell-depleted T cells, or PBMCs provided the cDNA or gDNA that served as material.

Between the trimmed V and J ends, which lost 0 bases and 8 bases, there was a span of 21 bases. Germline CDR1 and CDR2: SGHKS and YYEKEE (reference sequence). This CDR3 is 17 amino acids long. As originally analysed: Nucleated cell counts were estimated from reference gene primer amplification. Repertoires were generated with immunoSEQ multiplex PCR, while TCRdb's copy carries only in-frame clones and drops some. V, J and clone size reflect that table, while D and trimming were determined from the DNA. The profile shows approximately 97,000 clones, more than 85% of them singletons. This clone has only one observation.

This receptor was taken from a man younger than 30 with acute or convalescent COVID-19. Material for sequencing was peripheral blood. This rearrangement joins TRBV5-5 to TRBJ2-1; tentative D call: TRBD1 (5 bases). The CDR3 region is CASSLVGVGAGDYEQFF. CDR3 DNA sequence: TGTGCCAGCAGCTTGGTGGGTGTAGGGGCAGGAGACTATGAGCAGTTCTTC.